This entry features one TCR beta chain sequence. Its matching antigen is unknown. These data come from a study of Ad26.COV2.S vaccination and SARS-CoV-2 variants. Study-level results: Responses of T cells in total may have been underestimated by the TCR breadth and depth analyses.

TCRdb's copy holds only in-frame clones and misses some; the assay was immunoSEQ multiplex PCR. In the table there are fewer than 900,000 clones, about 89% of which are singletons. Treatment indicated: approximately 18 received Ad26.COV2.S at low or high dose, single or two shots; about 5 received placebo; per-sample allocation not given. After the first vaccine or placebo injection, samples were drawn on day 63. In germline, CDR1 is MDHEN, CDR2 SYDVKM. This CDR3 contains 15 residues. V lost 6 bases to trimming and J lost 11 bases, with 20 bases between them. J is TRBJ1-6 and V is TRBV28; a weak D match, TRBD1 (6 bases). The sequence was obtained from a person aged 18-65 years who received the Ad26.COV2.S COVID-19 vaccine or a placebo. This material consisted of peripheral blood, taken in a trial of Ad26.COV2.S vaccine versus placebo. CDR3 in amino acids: CASRINGGAGTPLHF. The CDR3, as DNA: TGTGCCAGCAGAATAAATGGGGGCGCAGGGACACCCCTCCACTTT.